These 12 T cell receptor beta chains were all obtained from the same sample, sequenced in a study of blood T cell repertoires in COVID-19 (TCRdb year 2020). Libraries were made using the immunoSEQ multiplex PCR assay. TCRdb holds this immuneACCESS table with in-frame rearrangements only. Some clones are missing; in checked studies, unresolved V genes explain under half, and the rest has no known cause. The sample table contains some 180,000 clones; only one count was recorded for 80% of them. Clones ranked in the top ten supply around 15% of the sample. The source material was PBMCs or T cells enriched from blood (not recorded which). The receptor set was obtained from a man in his sixties who had been exposed to COVID-19.

This chain uses TRBV5-4 with TRBJ2-1, with TRBD2 matching over 7 bases. CDR3 length: 15 amino acids. Germline-derived CDR1 and CDR2 are SGHNT and YYREEE (reference sequence). V was clipped by 0 bases and J by 5 bases; unmatched bases: 5. CDR3 in amino acids: CASSLALAAHNEQFF. CDR3 coding DNA: TGTGCCAGCAGCTTGGCCCTAGCGGCCCACAATGAGCAGTTCTTC.

The chain combines TRBV29-1 with TRBJ1-2, with TRBD1 matching 8 bases. The germline V gene encodes CDR1 SQVTM and CDR2 ANQGSEA. The CDR3 consists of 16 residues. V lost 3 bases and J lost 5; bases outside the gene matches: 14. The CDR3 reads CSVESDRGRLGYGYTF. The CDR3 DNA follows: TGCAGCGTTGAGAGTGACAGGGGTCGCTTGGGTTATGGCTACACCTTC.

Many counts were recorded for this clone. The J gene is TRBJ1-2, the V gene TRBV2; TRBD1 matches at 9 bases. The CDR3 is 14 residues long. V gave up 5 bases and J gave up 4 bases; unmatched junction bases: 5. Per the germline V gene, CDR1 is SNHLY and CDR2 is FYNNEI. CDR3 coding DNA: TGTGCCAGCAGTAGAGGACAGGGGAGCTATGGCTACACCTTC. This sequence encodes CASSRGQGSYGYTF. Combining the CDR3 with reference TRBV2 and TRBJ1-2 gives the whole variable domain EPEVTQTPSHQVTQMGQEVILRCVPISNHLYFYWYRQILGQKVEFLVSFYNNEISEKSEIFDDQFSVERPDGSNFTLKIRSTKLEDSAMYFCASSRGQGSYGYTFGSGTRLTVV.

V and J are TRBV6-5 and TRBJ1-2; unclear D gene. The CDR3 has 13 amino acids. Looked up from germline, CDR1 is MNHEY and CDR2 is SVGAGI. The V and J ends lost 2 bases and 0 bases respectively, with 4 bases between them. In DNA form, the CDR3 reads TGTGCCAGCAGTTACCGGGCTAACTATGGCTACACCTTC. Translated, it gives CASSYRANYGYTF.

The chain joins TRBV28 to TRBJ1-5; 10 positions match TRBD1. CDR3 length: 18 amino acids. The J segment lost 6 bases and the V segment lost 3 bases, leaving 14 bases of the junction unmatched. Germline CDR1 MDHEN, CDR2 SYDVKM. The CDR3 coding sequence is TGTGCCAGCAGTTTTCGATCGACAGGGGGCGCGGGTGCTCAGCCCCAGCATTTT. It is translated as CASSFRSTGGAGAQPQHF.

The chain carries TRBV30 and TRBJ1-6, with D perhaps matching TRBD1 (6 bases). The length of the CDR3 is 13 residues. The germline V and J ends were trimmed by 6 bases and 7 bases, with 13 bases remaining between them. Germline V gene lookup returns CDR1 GTSNPN and CDR2 SVGIG (reference sequence). CDR3 in DNA: TGTGCCTGTGGAGGGACACAAAATTCACCCCTCCACTTT. It encodes CACGGTQNSPLHF.

This clone has just a few counts. The CDR3 DNA reads as TGTGCCAGCAGTTCCATAGCGGGAGGGACCTACGAGCAGTACTTC. It translates to CASSSIAGGTYEQYF. The chain combines TRBV28 with TRBJ2-7, with TRBD2 identical over 11 bases. The germline gives CDR1 MDHEN, CDR2 SYDVKM. V gave up 4 bases and J gave up 2 bases; unmatched junction bases: 4. This CDR3 contains 15 residues.

The CDR3 region is CASSLQGAKTDTQYF. CDR3 sequence (DNA): TGTGCCAGCAGCCTCCAGGGGGCTAAGACAGATACGCAGTATTTT. The chain carries TRBV9 and TRBJ2-3; TRBD1 agrees at 8 bases. The CDR3 sequence is 15 residues long. V lost 4 bases to trimming and J lost 3 bases; unmatched junction nucleotides: 7. Per the germline V gene, CDR1 is SGDLS and CDR2 is YYNGEE. Variable domain in full (rest from reference TRBV9 and TRBJ2-3): DSGVTQTPKHLITATGQRVTLRCSPRSGDLSVYWYQQSLDQGLQFLIQYYNGEERAKGNILERFSAQQFPDLHSELNLSSLELGDSALYFCASSLQGAKTDTQYFGPGTRLTVL.

In nucleotides, the CDR3 is TGTGCCAGCAGTGAAGTCGTGGCGGAACGGGAGGTTTTTATCGGTCGAGATACGCAGTATTTT. Its translation is CASSEVVAEREVFIGRDTQYF. The rearrangement joins TRBV2 to TRBJ2-3; 7 bases map to TRBD2. J lost 5 bases, V lost 1 base, and 24 bases had no gene match. There are 21 residues in the CDR3. The germline CDR1 and CDR2 sequences are SNHLY and FYNNEI. The entire variable domain, with the rest obtained from reference TRBV2 and TRBJ2-3, is as follows: EPEVTQTPSHQVTQMGQEVILRCVPISNHLYFYWYRQILGQKVEFLVSFYNNEISEKSEIFDDQFSVERPDGSNFTLKIRSTKLEDSAMYFCASSEVVAEREVFIGRDTQYFGPGTRLTVL.

V usage is TRBV19 and J usage is TRBJ2-4; 7 bases match TRBD1. The CDR3 totals 13 residues. Germline loops: CDR1 LNHDA, CDR2 SQIVND (reference sequence). J gave up 15 bases and V 1 base, and 9 bases lay outside the gene matches. The CDR3 loop reads CASSIGSAGGVYF. Written as DNA, the CDR3 is TGTGCCAGTAGTATAGGGTCGGCAGGGGGTGTGTACTTC.

The chain combines TRBV29-1 with TRBJ1-1; D may be TRBD1 (5 bases). V was shortened by 6 bases and J by 1 base, with 15 bases between the two germline ends. The CDR3 extends over 14 amino acids. Germline loops: CDR1 SQVTM, CDR2 ANQGSEA. The CDR3 reads CSVAAGTRNTEAFF. CDR3 in DNA: TGCAGCGTGGCTGCCGGGACTAGGAACACTGAAGCTTTCTTT.

The V call is TRBV7-9, the J call TRBJ2-1; 7 bases fit TRBD1. CDR1 is SEHNR, CDR2 FQNEAQ, per germline (reference sequence). The CDR3 loop spans 12 amino acids. Losses at the gene ends were 5 bases for V and 9 bases for J; bases not matched to a gene: 4. CDR3 region: CASSAGQVEQFF. The CDR3 DNA reads as TGTGCCAGCAGCGCCGGACAGGTTGAGCAGTTCTTC. Full variable domain (rest looked up from reference TRBV7-9 and TRBJ2-1): DTGVSQNPRHKITKRGQNVTFRCDPISEHNRLYWYRQTLGQGPEFLTYFQNEAQLEKSRLLSDRFSAERPKGSFSTLEIQRTEQGDSAMYLCASSAGQVEQFFGPGTRLTVL.